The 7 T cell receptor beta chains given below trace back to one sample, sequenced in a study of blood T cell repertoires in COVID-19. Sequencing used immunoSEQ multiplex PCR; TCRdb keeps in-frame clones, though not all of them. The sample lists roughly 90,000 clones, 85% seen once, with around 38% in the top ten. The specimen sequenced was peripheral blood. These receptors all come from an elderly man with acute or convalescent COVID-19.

CDR3: CASSWDRGRNEQFF. As DNA, the CDR3 is TGTGCCAGCAGCTGGGACAGGGGGCGTAATGAGCAGTTCTTC. The chain couples TRBV6-2 or TRBV6-3 to TRBJ2-1; TRBD1 matches at 12 bases. The CDR3 contains 14 residues. V shed 6 bases and J 7 bases; nucleotides not matched to a gene: 4. The V gene's germline CDR1 is MNHEY and CDR2 SVGEGT.

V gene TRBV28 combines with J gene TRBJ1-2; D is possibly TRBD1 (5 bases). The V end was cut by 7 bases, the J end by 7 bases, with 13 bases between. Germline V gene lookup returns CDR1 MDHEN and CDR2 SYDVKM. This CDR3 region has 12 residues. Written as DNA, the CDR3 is TGTGCCAGCATCAAGGGGTTCACTGGCTACACCTTC. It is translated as CASIKGFTGYTF.

The DNA of the CDR3 is TGTGCCAGCATTTCCGCGACAGGGGATTACACTGAAGCTTTCTTT. This gives the protein CASISATGDYTEAFF. The chain uses TRBV6-6 and TRBJ1-1, with TRBD1 identical over 8 bases. The CDR3 loop spans 15 amino acids. V shed 7 bases and J 3 bases; nucleotides not matched to a gene: 10. Germline values: CDR1 MNHNY, CDR2 SVGAGI (reference sequence).

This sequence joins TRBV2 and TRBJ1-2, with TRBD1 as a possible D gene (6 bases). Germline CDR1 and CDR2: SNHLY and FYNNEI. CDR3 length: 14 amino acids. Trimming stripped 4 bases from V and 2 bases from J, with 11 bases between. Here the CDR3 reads CASSGWTANYGYTF. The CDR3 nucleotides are TGTGCCAGCAGTGGCTGGACAGCAAACTATGGCTACACCTTC.

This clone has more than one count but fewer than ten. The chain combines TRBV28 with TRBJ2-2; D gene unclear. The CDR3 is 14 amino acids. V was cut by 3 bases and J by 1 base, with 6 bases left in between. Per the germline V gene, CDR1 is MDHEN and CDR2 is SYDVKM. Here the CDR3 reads CASSLGKNTGELFF. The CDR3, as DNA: TGTGCCAGCAGTTTGGGCAAGAACACCGGGGAGCTGTTTTTT.

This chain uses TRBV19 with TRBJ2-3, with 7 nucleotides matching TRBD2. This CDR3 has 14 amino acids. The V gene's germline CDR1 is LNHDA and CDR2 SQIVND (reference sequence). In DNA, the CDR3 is TGTTTACCGGCTAGCGGAAATAGCACAGATACGCAGTATTTT. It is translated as CLPASGNSTDTQYF.

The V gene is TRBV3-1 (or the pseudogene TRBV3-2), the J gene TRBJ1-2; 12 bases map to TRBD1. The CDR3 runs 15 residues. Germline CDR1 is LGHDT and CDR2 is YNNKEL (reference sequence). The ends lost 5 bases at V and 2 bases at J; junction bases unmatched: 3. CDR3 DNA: TGTGCCAGCAGCAAAGGGACAGGGGGCAACTATGGCTACACCTTC. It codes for CASSKGTGGNYGYTF.